This T cell receptor beta chain was profiled in a study of T cell responses to AZD1222 COVID-19 vaccine. Regarding the study as a whole: No day 14 peak samples; only post-peak repertoires were characterized. Among those given AZD1222, only six were seropositive at baseline. The sample set comprised mostly white British donors with more females, and clonal diversity was possibly underestimated.

Pooling of second doses given at about 4 or about 12 weeks was done. A remark on this clone: The antigen remains undetermined.

Libraries were prepared by immunoSEQ multiplex PCR; TCRdb keeps only in-frame clonotypes and omits some of them. Of nearly 110,000 clones listed, 92% are singletons. This TCR was sampled from an adult who received the AZD1222 COVID-19 vaccine. The input for sequencing was peripheral blood, taken 28 days after the second AZD1222 dose.

DNA for the CDR3: TGCGCCAGCAGCTCGGAGACAGGGGGTTTGTCTAACTATGGCTACACCTTC. Translating it yields CASSSETGGLSNYGYTF. The chain employs TRBV5-1 and TRBJ1-2, with 9 bases lining up with TRBD1. V was clipped by 3 bases and J by 0 bases; unmatched bases: 9. From germline, CDR1 is SGHRS and CDR2 YFSETQ. This CDR3 region has 17 residues.